The T cell receptor beta chain described here comes from a study of shared clonotypes between healthy human individuals (dated by TCRdb to the early 2020s). A note on the overall study: Two women and a few men aged 18 to 49 years were included in the cohort. Leukapheresis yielded between about 0.9 and 9 billion PBMCs per donor. To estimate repertoire size and how much clonotypes are shared between individuals, the study performed deep sequencing of blood TCR repertoires from roughly five healthy adults. For each donor, three plates each were used for CD4 naive and CD4 memory, two plates were used for CD8 naive, and one plate was used for CD8 memory. Different laboratories and diverse techniques were used to prepare libraries and sequence TCR repertoires, to increase sequencing depth and limit assay-specific biases.

CDR1 is given as SGHRS and CDR2 as YFSETQ, both from the germline V gene. V is pruned by 2 bases and J by 5 bases, leaving 11 bases of the junction without a gene match. The CDR3 runs 17 residues from the cysteine to the phenylalanine. The entry retains the CDR3 DNA only, 51 bases that are in frame from base 1. What the authors observed across the whole study: Incomplete sequencing was indicated by rarefaction of sorted-subset datasets, despite the large sequencing depth. The genetic and exposure-history diversity represented was limited by the small number of donors. Sharing across several donors was observed for around 5% of naive CD4, over 3% of naive CD8, over 2% of memory CD4, and roughly 0.4% of memory CD8 clonotypes. Higher generation probabilities were observed for clonotypes shared by all four sorted-subset donors than for non-shared clonotypes. Naive subsets generally had larger estimated clonotype richness than memory subsets. Sampling was restricted to blood, and TCR repertoires in tissues likely differ from the TCR repertoires found in blood. Based on pairwise subsampling, the degree of clonotype sharing among donors was expected to be affected by sequencing depth.

A word on this clone: Its target antigen remains unknown. No base quality information exists; no much larger clone differs at one position.

Using the deep immunoSEQ assay, multiplex PCR amplified TCR CDR3 regions from genomic DNA. Extracted genomic DNA from each cell subset was distributed evenly across all wells of several immunoSEQ 96-well plates, and each plate was treated as a replicate. For sorted subsets, around 0.2 ug genomic DNA, equal to tens of thousands of T cell genomes, was loaded into each replicate PCR. The purified libraries were quantified using a Qubit 3.0 fluorometer, sized with a Bioanalyzer 2100, and then quantified again using the KAPA Library Quantification kit. A separate single-read 150-cycle Illumina NextSeq 550 flow cell was used to sequence each immunoSEQ 96-well plate. Processing in the source paper ran as follows. The immunoSEQ output contained only junctional sequences without quality scores, so filtering could not match that applied to full-length reads. To assign V/J genes and CDR3, sequences were annotated against IMGT germline references using PyIR, a Python wrapper for IgBLAST v1.9. Reads were removed for weak V/J assignments (E-value above 1e-6), missing CDR3, stop codons, out-of-frame junctions, or ambiguous translated residues. V3J clonotypes were defined as sequences sharing an identical inferred V gene, J gene, and CDR3 amino acid sequence. Percentage overlap between repertoires was computed as shared unique clonotypes divided by the size of the smaller repertoire. Richness of each repertoire was evaluated using RTK rarefaction, the Chao1 estimator, and Recon v2.1 estimates of unobserved clonotypes. Generation probabilities for all TCRbeta clonotypes obtained by the gDNA method from a handful of donors were computed using OLGA. As stored in TCRdb, this immuneACCESS dataset retains in-frame rearrangements with V and J assigned. A fraction of the clones does not appear; measured against another copy, unresolved V genes explain less than half of the discrepancy, and the remainder lacks a known reason. V and J calls and clone size are those listed in that table; D and trimming were worked out from the DNA. The sample includes around 980,000 clones, with more than 75% observed a single time. The top ten hold roughly 0.61% of the sample.

Healthy HIV-negative adults with no recently reported acute infections or vaccinations were included as donors. Every donor was a Caucasian adult residing in Nashville, Tennessee, USA. CD4+ T cells were enriched by magnetic negative selection; naive cells were then positively selected on CD45RA, and the negative fraction formed the memory subset. Blood was obtained by leukapheresis, after which PBMCs were separated by Ficoll-Histopaque density gradient centrifugation and cryopreserved in liquid nitrogen vapor phase. Analytical flow cytometry was used to check the purity and quantity of every magnetically sorted T cell population. Genomic DNA was isolated from each sorted fraction and quantified by UV absorbance on a Nanodrop 2000c.

This receptor was identified in a man aged 18-30 years in good health. Some clones in this sample may be carry-over from other donors' samples. The chain was built from TRBV5-1 and TRBJ2-1; a stretch of 9 junction bases matches TRBD2. Input material: memory CD4+ T cells from PBMCs. Read against the paper, the sample's cell subset or site label means: CD45RA-negative fraction. The nucleotides read TGCGCCAGCAGCTTCATTCTTGCGGGAGGGTCGGACAATGAGCAGTTCTTC. Its coded protein is CASSFILAGGSDNEQFF.